The 14 T cell receptor beta chains below were found in one sample sequenced in a study of control samples from healthy donors and cancer patients. Sequencing used immunoSEQ multiplex PCR; TCRdb keeps in-frame clones, though not all of them. The sample lists around 120,000 clones, 93% seen once, with less than 3.5% in the top ten. Sequencing used blood. These TCRs come from a man aged 25 to 45 in good health.

The gene calls are TRBV9 and TRBJ2-7, with 8 positions matching TRBD1. The CDR3 loop spans 15 amino acids. Per germline, CDR1 SGDLS and CDR2 YYNGEE. The J segment lost 0 bases and the V segment lost 2 bases, leaving 4 bases of the junction unmatched. The CDR3 DNA follows: TGTGCCAGCAGCGTCGGGACAGGCCTCTCCTACGAGCAGTACTTC. Translating gives CASSVGTGLSYEQYF. The full variable domain, with the rest looked up from reference TRBV9 and TRBJ2-7, is DSGVTQTPKHLITATGQRVTLRCSPRSGDLSVYWYQQSLDQGLQFLIQYYNGEERAKGNILERFSAQQFPDLHSELNLSSLELGDSALYFCASSVGTGLSYEQYFGPGTRLTVT.

The chain is built from TRBV27 and TRBJ1-2; 8 bases align to TRBD1. V lost 0 bases and J lost 4; bases outside the gene matches: 4. Germline V gene lookup returns CDR1 MNHEY and CDR2 SMNVEV (reference sequence). The CDR3 length is 15 residues. The CDR3 DNA reads as TGTGCCAGCAGTTTATCCCGGGACAGGTCCTATGGCTACACCTTC. Amino acids: CASSLSRDRSYGYTF.

This rearrangement joins TRBV14 to TRBJ1-6, with no clear D. There are 16 residues in the CDR3. Germline CDR1 reads SGHDN; CDR2 reads FVKESK. The ends were cut back, 2 bases at V and 3 bases at J, with 11 bases in the middle. The CDR3 bases are TGTGCCAGCAGCCAAAGGAGGATGAACTATAATTCACCCCTCCACTTT. As protein: CASSQRRMNYNSPLHF.

The chain links TRBV5-1 to TRBJ1-1; D gene unclear. In germline, CDR1 is SGHRS, CDR2 YFSETQ. There are 13 residues in the CDR3. Trimming removed 0 bases from V and 5 bases from J, with 8 bases in between. CDR3: CASSLARWTEAFF. CDR3 bases: TGCGCCAGCAGCTTGGCCAGGTGGACTGAAGCTTTCTTT.

The CDR3 nucleotides are TGTGCCACCGGTGGGACCGCTAGCACAGATACGCAGTATTTT. Its translation: CATGGTASTDTQYF. The chain couples TRBV10-3 to TRBJ2-3; the D call may be TRBD1 or TRBD2 (5 bases each). V lost 10 bases and J lost 0, with 14 bases in between. This CDR3 contains 14 residues. Germline CDR1 reads ENHRY; CDR2 reads SYGVKD.

The chain uses TRBV4-1 and TRBJ1-1; D might be TRBD1 (5 bases). The CDR3 consists of 15 residues. V was trimmed by 3 bases and J by 8 bases, leaving 19 bases between them. The germline V gene has CDR1 MGHRA and CDR2 YSYEKL. The CDR3 bases are TGCGCCAGCAGCCATCGGACCGGGGCGTCCTTCGAAGCTTTCTTT. It yields the protein CASSHRTGASFEAFF.

Points on this clone: Other nucleotide sequences from this sample produce the same CDR3. Here the CDR3 DNA reads TGCGCCAGCAGCTTGACTAGCGGGGGAGGAACAGATACGCAGTATTTT. This sequence encodes CASSLTSGGGTDTQYF. The rearrangement joins TRBV5-1 to TRBJ2-3, with 11 bases aligning to TRBD2. This CDR3 has 16 residues. V gave up 1 base and J gave up 3 bases; unmatched junction bases: 4. Germline V gene lookup returns CDR1 SGHRS and CDR2 YFSETQ.

The chain employs TRBV29-1 and TRBJ1-4; D is perhaps TRBD1 (5 bases). This CDR3 has 13 amino acids. Trimming cost V 6 bases and J 0 bases, with 8 bases left between them. CDR1 and CDR2 from the germline V gene are SQVTM and ANQGSEA. CDR3 nucleotides: TGCAGCGTCCAGGGTCCAACTAATGAAAAACTGTTTTTT. Encoded protein: CSVQGPTNEKLFF.

This chain joins TRBV28 and TRBJ2-1; no firm D call. The V and J ends lost 2 bases and 10 bases respectively, with 15 bases between them. The CDR3 contains 14 residues. Germline CDR1 is MDHEN and CDR2 is SYDVKM. The chain's CDR3 is CASSLPTNKREQFF. CDR3 DNA: TGTGCCAGCAGTTTACCAACGAACAAACGGGAGCAGTTCTTC. The full variable domain, its missing parts supplied by reference TRBV28 and TRBJ2-1, is DVKVTQSSRYLVKRTGEKVFLECVQDMDHENMFWYRQDPGLGLRLIYFSYDVKMKEKGDIPEGYSVSREKKERFSLILESASTNQTSMYLCASSLPTNKREQFFGPGTRLTVL.

The chain uses TRBV20-1 and TRBJ2-7; D not resolved. CDR1 is DFQATT and CDR2 is SNEGSKA in the germline V gene (reference sequence). The CDR3 sequence is 11 residues long. Trimming took off 3 bases at V and 4 bases at J, with 7 bases between the two ends. CDR3 coding DNA: TGCAGTGCTAGGGGCTTATACGAGCAGTACTTC. It translates to CSARGLYEQYF.

The rearrangement joins TRBV4-1 to TRBJ1-1; TRBD1 is a possible D gene (5 bases). The CDR3 is made up of 13 amino acids. Deletions cut 4 bases from V and 0 bases from J, with 6 bases between. From germline, CDR1 is MGHRA and CDR2 YSYEKL. The CDR3: CASSPTVNTEAFF. The CDR3 coding sequence is TGCGCCAGCAGCCCGACAGTGAACACTGAAGCTTTCTTT.

The chain is built from TRBV3-1 (or the pseudogene TRBV3-2) and TRBJ1-2; D may be TRBD1 (6 bases). Trimming pared 2 bases from V and 5 bases from J, leaving 15 bases between. Germline-derived CDR1 and CDR2 are LGHDT and YNNKEL (reference sequence). CDR3 size: 15 residues. The CDR3 nucleotides read TGTGCCAGCAGCCAAAATGGGGACACTAGGTATGGCTACACCTTC. It encodes CASSQNGDTRYGYTF.

This clone was recorded only once. The genes are TRBV24-1 and TRBJ2-2, with 8 bases lining up with TRBD1. The germline V gene has CDR1 KGHDR and CDR2 SFDVKD. The ends lost 3 bases at V and 2 bases at J; junction bases unmatched: 4. The CDR3 runs to 16 residues. CDR3 coding DNA: TGTGCCACCAGTGATCCCGGACAGGGCAACACCGGGGAGCTGTTTTTT. It encodes CATSDPGQGNTGELFF.

In the case of this clone: The junction departs from the called germline gene at one end, perhaps through a read error. The chain carries TRBV9 and TRBJ2-3, with D hard to call. This CDR3 region has 15 residues. Germline lookup yields CDR1 SGDLS and CDR2 YYNGEE. DNA of the CDR3: TGTGCCGGCAGCGTAGAACCAGCCGGGACAGATACGCAGTATTTT. As protein: CAGSVEPAGTDTQYF.